The clone carrying this T cell receptor beta chain occurred a few times. The record originates from a study of blood T cell repertoires in COVID-19. Study-level information: COVID-19 samples, acute and convalescent, were from the United States, Italy and Spain. Nucleic acid was either cDNA or gDNA, and it came from T cells, B-cell-depleted T cells, or PBMCs.

How the authors handled the data: Amplified reference gene primers provided the basis for estimating nucleated cell counts. Produced via immunoSEQ multiplex PCR; TCRdb's table is partial and in-frame only. V and J calls plus clone size are reproduced from that table; the DNA served to infer D and trimming. The sample lists about 170,000 clones; approximately 85% were seen once. The V gene's germline CDR1 is SQVTM and CDR2 ANQGSEA. The CDR3 has 13 amino acids. Trimming took 3 bases from V and 6 from J, leaving 14 bases between them. Sequenced material: peripheral blood. J is TRBJ1-2 and V is TRBV29-1; D gene uncertain. The sequence derives from a man aged 55 to 70 who had recovered from COVID-19. CDR3: CSVEKSGADGYTF. CDR3 in DNA: TGCAGCGTTGAGAAGTCTGGAGCTGATGGCTACACCTTC.